The T cell receptor beta chain under discussion was sequenced for a study of blood T cells in healthy people across ages. This CDR3 is built from 15 residues. CDR1 is ENHRY, CDR2 SYGVKD, per germline. Findings and limits, study-wide: It was found that TCR beta diversity correlated strongly with the percentage of naive T cells. Greater diversity and more naive CD4+ cells were seen in long-lived donors than in aged donors.

Through a sample-barcoded 5' primer and a J-beta primer mix, a second PCR was run for roughly 7 to 11 cycles. At least 2.5 million CDR3-containing paired-end reads were obtained per sample. One entry per CDR3 protein, called by TCRdb with MiXCR from the 5' RACE reads. This table has approximately 800,000 distinct CDR3 sequences, approximately 24% appearing once. This clonotype showed up just a few times. Its cognate antigen is unknown. The same sample was also studied in work on T cells of mothers and their children. Per that study: Each mother yielded more than 8.5 million TCR beta CDR3 reads. Each child yielded several million reads.

The rearrangement uses TRBV10-3 and TRBJ2-5; the match to TRBD1 covers 7 bases. TRBJ2-7 matches the DNA end more closely, so the J call is doubtful. This TCR came from a boy aged 10-17 years in good health. The sample comprised blood. The CDR3 DNA sequence: TGTGCCATCAGTGGAGTAGAGGGGGCGTCCCACGAGCAGTACTTC. The encoded protein is CAISGVEGASHEQYF.